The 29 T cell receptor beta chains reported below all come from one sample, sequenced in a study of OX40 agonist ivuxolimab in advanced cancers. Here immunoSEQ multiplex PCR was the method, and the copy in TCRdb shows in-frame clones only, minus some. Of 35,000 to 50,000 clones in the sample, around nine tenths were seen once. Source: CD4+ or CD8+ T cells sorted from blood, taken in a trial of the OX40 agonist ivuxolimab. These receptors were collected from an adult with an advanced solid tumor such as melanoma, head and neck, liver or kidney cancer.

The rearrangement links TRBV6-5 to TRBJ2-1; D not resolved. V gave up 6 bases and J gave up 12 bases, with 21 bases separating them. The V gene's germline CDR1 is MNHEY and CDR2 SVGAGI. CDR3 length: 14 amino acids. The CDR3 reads CASRRSERAVGQFF. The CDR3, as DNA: TGTGCCAGCAGGCGGTCGGAGCGCGCGGTTGGGCAGTTCTTC.

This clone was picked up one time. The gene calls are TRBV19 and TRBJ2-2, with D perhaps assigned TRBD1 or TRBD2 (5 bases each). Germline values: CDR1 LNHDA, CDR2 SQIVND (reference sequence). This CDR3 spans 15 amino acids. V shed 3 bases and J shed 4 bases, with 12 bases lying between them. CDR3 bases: TGTGCCAGTAGTATTGGGACGGCGGCCACCGGGGAGCTGTTTTTT. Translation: CASSIGTAATGELFF.

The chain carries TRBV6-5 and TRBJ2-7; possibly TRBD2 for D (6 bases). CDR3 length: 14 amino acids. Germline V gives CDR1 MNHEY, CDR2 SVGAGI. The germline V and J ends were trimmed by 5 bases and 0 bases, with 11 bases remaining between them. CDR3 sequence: CASSTGTPSYEQYF. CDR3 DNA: TGTGCCAGCAGTACCGGGACTCCCTCCTACGAGCAGTACTTC.

The DNA for the CDR3 is TGTGCCAGCAGCGCCATTCAAAGGTACGAGCAGTACTTC. It is translated as CASSAIQRYEQYF. The chain links TRBV5-6 to TRBJ2-7; D is unclear. This CDR3 has 13 amino acids. The V end was cut by 4 bases, the J end by 4 bases, with 12 bases between. Germline-derived CDR1 and CDR2 are SGHDT and YYEEEE.

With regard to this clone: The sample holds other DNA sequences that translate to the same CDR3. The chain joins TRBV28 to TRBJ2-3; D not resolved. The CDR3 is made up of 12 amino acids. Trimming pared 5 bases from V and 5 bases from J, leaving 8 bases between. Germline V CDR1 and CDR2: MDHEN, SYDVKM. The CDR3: CASSLTRDTQYF. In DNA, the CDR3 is TGTGCCAGCAGTCTCACTCGAGATACGCAGTATTTT. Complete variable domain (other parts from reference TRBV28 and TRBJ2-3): DVKVTQSSRYLVKRTGEKVFLECVQDMDHENMFWYRQDPGLGLRLIYFSYDVKMKEKGDIPEGYSVSREKKERFSLILESASTNQTSMYLCASSLTRDTQYFGPGTRLTVL.

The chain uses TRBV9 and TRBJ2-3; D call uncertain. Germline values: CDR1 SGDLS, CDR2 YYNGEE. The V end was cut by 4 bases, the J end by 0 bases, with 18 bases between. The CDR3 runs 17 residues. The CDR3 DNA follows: TGTGCCAGCAGCCCTCTTAGGACCCAGCCTAGCACAGATACGCAGTATTTT. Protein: CASSPLRTQPSTDTQYF.

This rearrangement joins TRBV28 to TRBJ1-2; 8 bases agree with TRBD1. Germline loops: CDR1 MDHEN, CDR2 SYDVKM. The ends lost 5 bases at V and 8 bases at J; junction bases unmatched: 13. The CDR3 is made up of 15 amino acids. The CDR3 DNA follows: TGTGCCAGCAGTCCCCCGGACAGGGAGTCGGGGGGCTACACCTTC. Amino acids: CASSPPDRESGGYTF.

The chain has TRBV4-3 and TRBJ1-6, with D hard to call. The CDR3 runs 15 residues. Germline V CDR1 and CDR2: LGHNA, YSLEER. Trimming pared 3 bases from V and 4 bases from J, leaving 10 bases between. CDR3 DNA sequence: TGCGCCAGCAGCCAGGTTTCCGATTATAATTCACCCCTCCACTTT. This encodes CASSQVSDYNSPLHF.

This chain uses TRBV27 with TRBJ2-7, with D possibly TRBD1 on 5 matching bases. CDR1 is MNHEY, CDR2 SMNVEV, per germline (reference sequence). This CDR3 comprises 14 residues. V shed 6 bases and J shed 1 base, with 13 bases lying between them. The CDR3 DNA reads TGTGCCAGCAGCTTTGGGCGACAGTCCTACGAGCAGTACTTC. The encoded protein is CASSFGRQSYEQYF.

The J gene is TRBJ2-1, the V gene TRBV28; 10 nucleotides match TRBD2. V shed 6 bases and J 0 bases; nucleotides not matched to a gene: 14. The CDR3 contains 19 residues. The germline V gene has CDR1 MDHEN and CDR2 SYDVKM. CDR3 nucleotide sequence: TGTGCCAGCAGAATTAGCGGGAGGAACTTCGCCAGCTCCTACAATGAGCAGTTCTTC. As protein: CASRISGRNFASSYNEQFF.

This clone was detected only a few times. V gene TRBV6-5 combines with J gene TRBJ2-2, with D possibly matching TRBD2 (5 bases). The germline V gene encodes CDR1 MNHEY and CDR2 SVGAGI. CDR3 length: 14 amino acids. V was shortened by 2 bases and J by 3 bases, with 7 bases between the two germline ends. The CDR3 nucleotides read TGTGCCAGCAGTTACAACGGGGACACCGGGGAGCTGTTTTTT. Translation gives CASSYNGDTGELFF.

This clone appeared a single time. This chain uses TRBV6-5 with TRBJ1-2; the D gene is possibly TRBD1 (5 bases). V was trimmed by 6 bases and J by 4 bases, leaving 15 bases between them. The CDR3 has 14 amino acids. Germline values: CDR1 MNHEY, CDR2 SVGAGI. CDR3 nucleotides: TGTGCCAGCAGCCCCGGACAACGTAGCTATGGCTACACCTTC. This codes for CASSPGQRSYGYTF.

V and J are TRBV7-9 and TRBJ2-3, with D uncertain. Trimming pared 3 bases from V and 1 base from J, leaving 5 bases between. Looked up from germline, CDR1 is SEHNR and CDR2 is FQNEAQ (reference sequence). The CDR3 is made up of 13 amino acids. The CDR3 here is CASSFRGTDTQYF. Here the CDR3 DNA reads TGTGCCAGCAGCTTCCGAGGCACAGATACGCAGTATTTT.

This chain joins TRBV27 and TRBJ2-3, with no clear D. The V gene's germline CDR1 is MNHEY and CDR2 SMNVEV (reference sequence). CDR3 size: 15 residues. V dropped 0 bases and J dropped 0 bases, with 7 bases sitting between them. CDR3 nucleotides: TGTGCCAGCAGTTTATCAGCCACCAGCACAGATACGCAGTATTTT. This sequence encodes CASSLSATSTDTQYF.

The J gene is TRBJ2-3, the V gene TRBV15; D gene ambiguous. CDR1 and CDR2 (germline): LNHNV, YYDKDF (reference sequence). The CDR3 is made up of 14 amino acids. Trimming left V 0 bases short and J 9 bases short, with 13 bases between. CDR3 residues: CATSRDGPRATQYF. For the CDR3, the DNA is TGTGCCACCAGCAGAGATGGGCCGAGAGCCACGCAGTATTTT.

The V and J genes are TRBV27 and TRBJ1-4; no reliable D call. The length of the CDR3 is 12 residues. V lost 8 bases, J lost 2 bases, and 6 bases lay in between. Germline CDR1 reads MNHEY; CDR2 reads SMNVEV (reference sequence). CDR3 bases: TGTGCCAGCCGATCCACTAATGAAAAACTGTTTTTT. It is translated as CASRSTNEKLFF.

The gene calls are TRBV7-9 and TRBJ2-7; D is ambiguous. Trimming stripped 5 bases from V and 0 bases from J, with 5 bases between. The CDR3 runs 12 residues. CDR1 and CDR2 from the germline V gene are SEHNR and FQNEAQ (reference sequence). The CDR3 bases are TGTGCCAGCAGCGCGAGCTCCTACGAGCAGTACTTC. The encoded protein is CASSASSYEQYF.

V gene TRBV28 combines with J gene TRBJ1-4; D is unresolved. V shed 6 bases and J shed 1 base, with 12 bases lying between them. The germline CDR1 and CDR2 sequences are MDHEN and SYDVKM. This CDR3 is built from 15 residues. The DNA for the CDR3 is TGTGCCAGCAGCTCAACTCCACAAACTAATGAAAAACTGTTTTTT. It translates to CASSSTPQTNEKLFF.

CDR3 protein: CASSLLGGNEQFF. The CDR3 region has the DNA TGCGCCAGCAGCTTGTTAGGGGGCAATGAGCAGTTCTTC. The V gene is TRBV5-1, the J gene TRBJ2-1, with D tentatively TRBD1 (6 bases). CDR3 length equals 13 residues. Per germline, CDR1 SGHRS and CDR2 YFSETQ. The germline V and J ends were trimmed by 1 base and 6 bases, with 8 bases remaining between them.

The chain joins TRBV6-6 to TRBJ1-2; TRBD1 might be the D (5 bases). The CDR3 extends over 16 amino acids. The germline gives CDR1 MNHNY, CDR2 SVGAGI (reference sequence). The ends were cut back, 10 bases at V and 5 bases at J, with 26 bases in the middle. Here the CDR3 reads CATSGGSPDGVYGYTF. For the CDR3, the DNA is TGTGCCACTAGTGGGGGGTCACCCGACGGGGTGTATGGCTACACCTTC.

CDR3 sequence (DNA): TGTGCCAGCACCCCGGACAGGGAGAACACTGAAGCTTTCTTT. It codes for CASTPDRENTEAFF. The V and J genes are TRBV27 and TRBJ1-1; 8 nucleotides agree with TRBD1. CDR3 length equals 14 residues. Germline values: CDR1 MNHEY, CDR2 SMNVEV (reference sequence). V lost 7 bases and J lost 1; bases outside the gene matches: 5.

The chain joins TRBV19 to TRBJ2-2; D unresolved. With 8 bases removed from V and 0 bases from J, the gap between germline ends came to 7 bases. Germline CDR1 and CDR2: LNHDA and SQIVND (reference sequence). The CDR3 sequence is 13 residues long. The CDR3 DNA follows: TGTGCCAGTTCACAATCGAACACCGGGGAGCTGTTTTTT. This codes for CASSQSNTGELFF.

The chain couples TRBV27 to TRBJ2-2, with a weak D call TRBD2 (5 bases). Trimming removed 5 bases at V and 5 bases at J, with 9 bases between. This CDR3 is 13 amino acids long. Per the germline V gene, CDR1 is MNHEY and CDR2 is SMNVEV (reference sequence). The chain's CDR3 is CASSPRLTGELFF. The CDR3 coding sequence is TGTGCCAGCAGTCCCCGACTAACCGGGGAGCTGTTTTTT.

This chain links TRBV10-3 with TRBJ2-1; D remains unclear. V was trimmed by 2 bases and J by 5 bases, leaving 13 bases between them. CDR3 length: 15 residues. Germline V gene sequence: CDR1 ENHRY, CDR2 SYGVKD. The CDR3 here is CAISERQVENNEQFF. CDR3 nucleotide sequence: TGTGCCATCAGTGAGAGGCAGGTTGAAAACAATGAGCAGTTCTTC.

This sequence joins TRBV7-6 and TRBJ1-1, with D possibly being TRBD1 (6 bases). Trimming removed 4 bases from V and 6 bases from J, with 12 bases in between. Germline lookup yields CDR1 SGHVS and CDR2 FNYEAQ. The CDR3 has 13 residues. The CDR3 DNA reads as TGTGCCAGCAGCTCTACTACAGGGTCTGAAGCTTTCTTT. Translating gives CASSSTTGSEAFF.

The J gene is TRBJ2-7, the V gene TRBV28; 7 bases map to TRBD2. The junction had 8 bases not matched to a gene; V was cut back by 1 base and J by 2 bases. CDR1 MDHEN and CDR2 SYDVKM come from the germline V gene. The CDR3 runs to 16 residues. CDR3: CASSLSPSGSPYEQYF. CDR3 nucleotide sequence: TGTGCCAGCAGTTTATCCCCTAGCGGATCGCCCTACGAGCAGTACTTC.

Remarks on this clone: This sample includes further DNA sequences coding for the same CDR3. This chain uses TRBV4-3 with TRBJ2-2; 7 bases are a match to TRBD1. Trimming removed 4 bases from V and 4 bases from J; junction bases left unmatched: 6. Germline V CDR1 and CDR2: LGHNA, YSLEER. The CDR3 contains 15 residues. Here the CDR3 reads CASSRDRSSTGELFF. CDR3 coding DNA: TGCGCCAGCAGCCGGGACAGATCGAGCACCGGGGAGCTGTTTTTT.

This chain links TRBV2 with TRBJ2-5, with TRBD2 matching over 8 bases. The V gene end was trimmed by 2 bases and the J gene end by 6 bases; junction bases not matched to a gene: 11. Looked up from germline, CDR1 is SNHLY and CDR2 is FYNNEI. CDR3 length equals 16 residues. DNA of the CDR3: TGTGCCAGCAGTGAAAGATCCCGGGGGGGTAAAAAGACCCAGTACTTC. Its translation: CASSERSRGGKKTQYF.

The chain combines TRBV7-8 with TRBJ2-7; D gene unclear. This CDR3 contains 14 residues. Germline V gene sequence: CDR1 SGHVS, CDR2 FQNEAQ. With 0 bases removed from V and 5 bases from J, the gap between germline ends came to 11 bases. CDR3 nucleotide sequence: TGTGCCAGCAGCTTAGCTGGCAGGCTCAACGAGCAGTACTTC. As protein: CASSLAGRLNEQYF.